The rows below give T cell receptor beta chains drawn from one sample of a study of blood T cell repertoires in COVID-19. Sequencing used immunoSEQ multiplex PCR; TCRdb keeps in-frame clones, though not all of them. This sample yields about 380,000 clones, of which 88% are seen a single time; about 1.1% belongs to the top ten. Specimen: PBMCs or T cells enriched from blood (not recorded which). All receptors come from a woman under 30 who had recovered from COVID-19. Both conserved end residues are part of each CDR3. D genes are given only for firm matches. Not every row has a clone size; where given, it reads once, few, many or a size class.

V gene: TRBV5-1; CDR3 length: 15; D gene: NA; J gene: TRBJ2-7; clone size: few; CDR3 DNA: TGCGCCAGCAGCTTAGGAAGCGGGGACACCTACGAGCAGTACTTC; CDR3 protein: CASSLGSGDTYEQYF
V gene: TRBV5-6; CDR3 length: 12; D gene: NA; J gene: TRBJ2-1; clone size: NA; CDR3 DNA: TGTGCCAGCAGCCGCCTACTCAATGAGCAGTTCTTC; CDR3 protein: CASSRLLNEQFF
V gene: TRBV5-1; CDR3 length: 11; D gene: NA; J gene: TRBJ2-5; clone size: NA; CDR3 DNA: TGCGCCAGCAGCTTGCAGGAGACCCAGTACTTC; CDR3 protein: CASSLQETQYF
V gene: TRBV7-9; CDR3 length: 15; D gene: NA; J gene: TRBJ1-5; clone size: NA; CDR3 DNA: TGTGCCAGCAGCTCTGCCAGGGGAGTGGGACAGCCCCAGCATTTT; CDR3 protein: CASSSARGVGQPQHF
V gene: TRBV4-1; CDR3 length: 17; D gene: NA; J gene: TRBJ2-3; clone size: NA; CDR3 DNA: TGCGCCAGCAGCCAAGATCCAGGGTTGGCCTTTGAAGATACGCAGTATTTT; CDR3 protein: CASSQDPGLAFEDTQYF
V gene: TRBV6-5; CDR3 length: 15; D gene: NA; J gene: TRBJ2-3; clone size: NA; CDR3 DNA: TGTGCCAGCAGTTACCAGGGTTGGAGCACAGATACGCAGTATTTT; CDR3 protein: CASSYQGWSTDTQYF
V gene: TRBV30; CDR3 length: 13; D gene: NA; J gene: TRBJ1-2; clone size: once; CDR3 DNA: TGTGCCTCCGTGTTCGCAGTTAACTATGGCTACACCTTC; CDR3 protein: CASVFAVNYGYTF
V gene: TRBV7-2; CDR3 length: 11; D gene: NA; J gene: TRBJ2-7; clone size: NA; CDR3 DNA: TGTGCCAGCAGGGCCAATGACGAGCAGTACTTC; CDR3 protein: CASRANDEQYF
V gene: TRBV5-1; CDR3 length: 15; D gene: NA; J gene: TRBJ1-5; clone size: NA; CDR3 DNA: TGCGCCAGCAGAACGGGGGTAGAGCAGAATCAGCCCCAGCATTTT; CDR3 protein: CASRTGVEQNQPQHF
V gene: TRBV4-2; CDR3 length: 16; D gene: TRBD1; J gene: TRBJ1-2; clone size: NA; CDR3 DNA: TGTGCCAGCAGCCAAGGGGGGGACAGAATCCACTATGGCTACACCTTC; CDR3 protein: CASSQGGDRIHYGYTF
V gene: TRBV12-3/TRBV12-4; CDR3 length: 12; D gene: NA; J gene: TRBJ2-1; clone size: once; CDR3 DNA: TGTGCCAGCAGTTTATTCGGCGGTGAGCAGTTCTTC; CDR3 protein: CASSLFGGEQFF
V gene: TRBV4-1; CDR3 length: 16; D gene: NA; J gene: TRBJ1-5; clone size: NA; CDR3 DNA: TGCGCCAGCAGCCAAGAAGGGGGTCAGGGTAGTCAGCCCCAGCATTTT; CDR3 protein: CASSQEGGQGSQPQHF
V gene: TRBV5-1; CDR3 length: 17; D gene: TRBD1; J gene: TRBJ1-1; clone size: NA; CDR3 DNA: TGCGCCAGCAGCAGATCATTTGGGACAGGGACAGACACTGAAGCTTTCTTT; CDR3 protein: CASSRSFGTGTDTEAFF
V gene: TRBV2; CDR3 length: 21; D gene: TRBD1; J gene: TRBJ1-4; clone size: once; CDR3 DNA: TGTGCCAGCAGTGAACTTCTGGGCGGGTATTTCCGGGACAGGAAAAATGAAAAACTGTTTTTT; CDR3 protein: CASSELLGGYFRDRKNEKLFF
V gene: TRBV16; CDR3 length: 19; D gene: TRBD1; J gene: TRBJ2-3; clone size: NA; CDR3 DNA: TGTGCCAGCAGCCAATCTCTACAGGCGTCCAGGGGGAACACAGATACGCAGTATTTT; CDR3 protein: CASSQSLQASRGNTDTQYF
V gene: TRBV12-3/TRBV12-4; CDR3 length: 13; D gene: NA; J gene: TRBJ1-3; clone size: NA; CDR3 DNA: TGTGCCAGCAGTCTCAGCTCTGGAAACACCATATATTTT; CDR3 protein: CASSLSSGNTIYF
V gene: TRBV15; CDR3 length: 15; D gene: NA; J gene: TRBJ1-1; clone size: few; CDR3 DNA: TGTGCCACCAGCAGAGAGGGCAACGAATACACTGAAGCTTTCTTT; CDR3 protein: CATSREGNEYTEAFF
V gene: TRBV5-1; CDR3 length: 15; D gene: NA; J gene: TRBJ1-1; clone size: NA; CDR3 DNA: TGCGCCAGCAGCTTGGATGAGGGCACGAACACTGAAGCTTTCTTT; CDR3 protein: CASSLDEGTNTEAFF
V gene: TRBV3-1/TRBV3-2; CDR3 length: 18; D gene: TRBD1; J gene: TRBJ1-6; clone size: NA; CDR3 DNA: TGTGCCAGCAGCCAAGATCCCGGACAGGGGGCCCATAATTCACCCCTCCACTTT; CDR3 protein: CASSQDPGQGAHNSPLHF
V gene: TRBV4-1; CDR3 length: 16; D gene: NA; J gene: TRBJ1-5; clone size: NA; CDR3 DNA: TGCGCCAGCAGCCAAGATCTAGAGTGGAGCAATCAGCCCCAGCATTTT; CDR3 protein: CASSQDLEWSNQPQHF
V gene: TRBV19; CDR3 length: 15; D gene: NA; J gene: TRBJ1-6; clone size: NA; CDR3 DNA: TGTGCCAGTAGTATCTCAGGGGATTATAATTCACCCCTCCACTTT; CDR3 protein: CASSISGDYNSPLHF
V gene: TRBV4-3; CDR3 length: 16; D gene: TRBD2; J gene: TRBJ2-2; clone size: NA; CDR3 DNA: TGCGCCAGCGCCAAAGAAGTAGCGGGGGTCCCCGGGGAGCTGTTTTTT; CDR3 protein: CASAKEVAGVPGELFF
V gene: TRBV14; CDR3 length: 16; D gene: NA; J gene: TRBJ1-2; clone size: NA; CDR3 DNA: TGTGCCAGCAGCCCATCCCCATTCGCAGAGGACTATGGCTACACCTTC; CDR3 protein: CASSPSPFAEDYGYTF
V gene: TRBV29-1; CDR3 length: 13; D gene: NA; J gene: TRBJ1-2; clone size: NA; CDR3 DNA: TGCAGCGTTGAATTTACAGGGCACTATGGCTACACCTTC; CDR3 protein: CSVEFTGHYGYTF
V gene: TRBV2; CDR3 length: 13; D gene: NA; J gene: TRBJ2-2; clone size: NA; CDR3 DNA: TGTGCCAGCAGTGAAAGCAGGGACGGGGAGCTGTTTTTT; CDR3 protein: CASSESRDGELFF
V gene: TRBV7-3; CDR3 length: 14; D gene: TRBD2; J gene: TRBJ2-3; clone size: once; CDR3 DNA: TGTGCCCCCCGCCAGCGGGGGGGCACAGATACGCAGTATTTT; CDR3 protein: CAPRQRGGTDTQYF
V gene: TRBV19; CDR3 length: 15; D gene: NA; J gene: TRBJ1-6; clone size: NA; CDR3 DNA: TGTGCCAGTCTAGCACGGGGACACTATAATTCACCCCTCCACTTT; CDR3 protein: CASLARGHYNSPLHF
V gene: TRBV9; CDR3 length: 16; D gene: TRBD1; J gene: TRBJ2-5; clone size: few; CDR3 DNA: TGTGCCAGCAGCGGGGGAGTAGGGGGCATAGGGGAGACCCAGTACTTC; CDR3 protein: CASSGGVGGIGETQYF
V gene: TRBV13; CDR3 length: 19; D gene: TRBD1; J gene: TRBJ1-1; clone size: NA; CDR3 DNA: TGTGCCAGCAGCTACCTTCCGAGGACAGGAATAACATCGAACACTGAAGCTTTCTTT; CDR3 protein: CASSYLPRTGITSNTEAFF
V gene: TRBV5-1; CDR3 length: 14; D gene: NA; J gene: TRBJ2-7; clone size: NA; CDR3 DNA: TGCGCCAGCAGCTTTTATGGAGGCTCCTACGAGCAGTACTTC; CDR3 protein: CASSFYGGSYEQYF
V gene: TRBV3-1/TRBV3-2; CDR3 length: 15; D gene: NA; J gene: TRBJ2-1; clone size: NA; CDR3 DNA: TGTGCCAGCAGCCAAGATAGACGAGGGCGGAATGAGCAGTTCTTC; CDR3 protein: CASSQDRRGRNEQFF
V gene: TRBV19; CDR3 length: 15; D gene: TRBD1; J gene: TRBJ2-7; clone size: NA; CDR3 DNA: TGTGCCAGTAGTTCGGGGGACAGGGGGCTCTACGAGCAGTACTTC; CDR3 protein: CASSSGDRGLYEQYF
V gene: TRBV2; CDR3 length: 14; D gene: NA; J gene: TRBJ2-5; clone size: NA; CDR3 DNA: TGTGCCAGCAGTGAAGACATCAGGGCCGAGACCCAGTACTTC; CDR3 protein: CASSEDIRAETQYF
V gene: TRBV7-9; CDR3 length: 16; D gene: TRBD1; J gene: TRBJ1-2; clone size: NA; CDR3 DNA: TGTGCCAGCAGCTTAGCCCAGGACAGGGAGGGCTATGGCTACACCTTC; CDR3 protein: CASSLAQDREGYGYTF
V gene: TRBV9; CDR3 length: 17; D gene: NA; J gene: TRBJ1-3; clone size: NA; CDR3 DNA: TGTGCCAGCAGCGTAGTCGGTTTACTGCCAGGGGGAAACACCATATATTTT; CDR3 protein: CASSVVGLLPGGNTIYF
V gene: TRBV6-1; CDR3 length: 14; D gene: NA; J gene: TRBJ2-3; clone size: NA; CDR3 DNA: TGTGCCAGCAGTGAAGGGGCAGGGCCAGATACGCAGTATTTT; CDR3 protein: CASSEGAGPDTQYF
V gene: TRBV5-1; CDR3 length: 16; D gene: NA; J gene: TRBJ1-1; clone size: few; CDR3 DNA: TGCGCCAGCAGCTTGGCCTACGGTGTAGAGAACACTGAAGCTTTCTTT; CDR3 protein: CASSLAYGVENTEAFF
V gene: TRBV4-1; CDR3 length: 16; D gene: NA; J gene: TRBJ2-5; clone size: NA; CDR3 DNA: TGCGCCAGCAGCCAAGAGGACAATTTGTACCAAGAGACCCAGTACTTC; CDR3 protein: CASSQEDNLYQETQYF
V gene: TRBV9; CDR3 length: 15; D gene: TRBD1; J gene: TRBJ1-1; clone size: NA; CDR3 DNA: TGTGCCAGCAGCGTAGGGACAGGGAGGAACACTGAAGCTTTCTTT; CDR3 protein: CASSVGTGRNTEAFF
V gene: TRBV6-2/TRBV6-3; CDR3 length: 11; D gene: NA; J gene: TRBJ1-2; clone size: NA; CDR3 DNA: TGTGCCAGCAGTCAGGGTTCTGGCTACACCTTC; CDR3 protein: CASSQGSGYTF
V gene: TRBV7-9; CDR3 length: 17; D gene: NA; J gene: TRBJ2-3; clone size: NA; CDR3 DNA: TGTGCCAGCAGCCCAAACGGTCCGCGGGGGCAGACAGATACGCAGTATTTT; CDR3 protein: CASSPNGPRGQTDTQYF
V gene: TRBV9; CDR3 length: 12; D gene: NA; J gene: TRBJ2-7; clone size: NA; CDR3 DNA: TGTGCCAGCAGCTCACAGGGCTACGAGCAGTACTTC; CDR3 protein: CASSSQGYEQYF
V gene: TRBV5-4; CDR3 length: 13; D gene: TRBD1; J gene: TRBJ1-4; clone size: once; CDR3 DNA: TGTGCCAGCAGCCCTCGAGGGGGCGAAAAACTGTTTTTT; CDR3 protein: CASSPRGGEKLFF
V gene: TRBV2; CDR3 length: 12; D gene: TRBD2; J gene: TRBJ2-7; clone size: NA; CDR3 DNA: TGTGCCAGCAGTGGAGGGGAGGGGGAGCAGTACTTC; CDR3 protein: CASSGGEGEQYF
V gene: TRBV2; CDR3 length: 14; D gene: TRBD1; J gene: TRBJ1-1; clone size: NA; CDR3 DNA: TGTGCCAGCAGGAAACAGGGGGCTCGAACTGAAGCTTTCTTT; CDR3 protein: CASRKQGARTEAFF
V gene: TRBV5-4; CDR3 length: 14; D gene: NA; J gene: TRBJ2-7; clone size: NA; CDR3 DNA: TGTGCCAGCAGCTTCCCAGGGCGGTCCTACGAGCAGTACTTC; CDR3 protein: CASSFPGRSYEQYF